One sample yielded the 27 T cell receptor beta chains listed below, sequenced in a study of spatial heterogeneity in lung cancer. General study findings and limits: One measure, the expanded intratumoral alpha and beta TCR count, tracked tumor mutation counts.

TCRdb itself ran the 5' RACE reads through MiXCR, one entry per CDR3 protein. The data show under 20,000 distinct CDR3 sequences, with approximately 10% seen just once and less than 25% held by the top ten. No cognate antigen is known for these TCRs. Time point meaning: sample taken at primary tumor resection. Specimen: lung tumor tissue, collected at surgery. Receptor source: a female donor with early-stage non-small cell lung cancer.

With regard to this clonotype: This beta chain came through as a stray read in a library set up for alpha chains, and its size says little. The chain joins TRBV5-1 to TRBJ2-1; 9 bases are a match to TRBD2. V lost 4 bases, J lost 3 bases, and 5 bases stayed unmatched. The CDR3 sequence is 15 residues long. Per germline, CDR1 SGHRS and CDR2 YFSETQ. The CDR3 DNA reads TGCGCCAGCAGCGCACAGCGGGGGGACTACAATGAGCAGTTCTTC. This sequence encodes CASSAQRGDYNEQFF.

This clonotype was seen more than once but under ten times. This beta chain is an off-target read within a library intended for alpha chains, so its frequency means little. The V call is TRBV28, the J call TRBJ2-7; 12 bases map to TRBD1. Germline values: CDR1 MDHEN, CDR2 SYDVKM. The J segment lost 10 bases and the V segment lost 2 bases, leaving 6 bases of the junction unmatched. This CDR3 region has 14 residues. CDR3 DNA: TGTGCCAGCAGTTTAGCCGGGACAGGGGGCCCCCAGTACTTC. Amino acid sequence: CASSLAGTGGPQYF.

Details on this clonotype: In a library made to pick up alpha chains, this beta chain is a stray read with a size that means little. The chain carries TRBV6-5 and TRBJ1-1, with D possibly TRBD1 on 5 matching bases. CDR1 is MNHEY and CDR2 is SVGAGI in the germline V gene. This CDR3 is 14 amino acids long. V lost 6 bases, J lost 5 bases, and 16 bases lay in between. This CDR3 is CASSPSRGGTEAFF. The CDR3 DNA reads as TGTGCCAGCAGCCCTTCCCGGGGCGGGACTGAAGCTTTCTTT.

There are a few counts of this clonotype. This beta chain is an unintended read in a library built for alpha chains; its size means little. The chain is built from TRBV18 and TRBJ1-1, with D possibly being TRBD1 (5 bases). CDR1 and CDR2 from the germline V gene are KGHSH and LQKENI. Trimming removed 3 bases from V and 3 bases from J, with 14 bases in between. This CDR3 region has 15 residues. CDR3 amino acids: CASSPLKVGDTEAFF. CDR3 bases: TGTGCCAGCTCACCCCTCAAGGTAGGGGACACTGAAGCTTTCTTT.

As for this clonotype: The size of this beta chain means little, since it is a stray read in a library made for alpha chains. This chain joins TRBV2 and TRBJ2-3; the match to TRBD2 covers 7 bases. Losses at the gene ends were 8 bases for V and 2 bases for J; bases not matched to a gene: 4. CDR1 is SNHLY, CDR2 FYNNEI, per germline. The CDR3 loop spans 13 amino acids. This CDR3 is CASSGGNTDTQYF. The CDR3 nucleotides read TGTGCCAGCTCGGGGGGAAACACAGATACGCAGTATTTT.

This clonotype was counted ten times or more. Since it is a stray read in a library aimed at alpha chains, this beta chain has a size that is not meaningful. The DNA of the CDR3 is TGCGCCAGCAGTGAGTCGACAGCCCGAAATGAAAAACTGTTTTTT. Protein sequence: CASSESTARNEKLFF. The rearrangement joins TRBV10-2 to TRBJ1-4; the D gene is possibly TRBD1 (5 bases). This CDR3 is 15 amino acids long. Germline V gene lookup returns CDR1 WSHSY and CDR2 SAAADI. The V end was cut by 0 bases, the J end by 5 bases, with 10 bases between.

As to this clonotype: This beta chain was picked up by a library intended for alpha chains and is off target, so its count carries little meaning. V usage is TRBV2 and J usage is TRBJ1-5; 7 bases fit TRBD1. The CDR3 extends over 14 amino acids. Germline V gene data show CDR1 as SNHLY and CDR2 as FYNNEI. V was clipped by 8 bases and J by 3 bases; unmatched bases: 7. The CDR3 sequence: CASQGGGNNQPQHF. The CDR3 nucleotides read TGTGCCAGCCAGGGGGGGGGAAACAATCAGCCCCAGCATTTT.

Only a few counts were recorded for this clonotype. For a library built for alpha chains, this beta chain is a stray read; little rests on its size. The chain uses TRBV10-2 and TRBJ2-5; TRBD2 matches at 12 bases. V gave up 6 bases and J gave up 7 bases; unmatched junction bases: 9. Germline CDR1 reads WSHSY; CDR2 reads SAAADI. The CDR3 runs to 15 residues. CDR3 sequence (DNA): TGCGCCAGCAGCGGGACTAGCGGGCACTTTGGGACCCAGTACTTC. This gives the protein CASSGTSGHFGTQYF.

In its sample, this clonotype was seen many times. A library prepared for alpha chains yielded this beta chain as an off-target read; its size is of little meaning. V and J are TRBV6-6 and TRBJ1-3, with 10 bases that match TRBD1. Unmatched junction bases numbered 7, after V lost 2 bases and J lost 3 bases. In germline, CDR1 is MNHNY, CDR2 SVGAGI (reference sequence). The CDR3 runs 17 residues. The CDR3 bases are TGTGCCAGCAGTTACCTTCGACAGGGGGCCTTTGGAAACACCATATATTTT. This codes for CASSYLRQGAFGNTIYF.

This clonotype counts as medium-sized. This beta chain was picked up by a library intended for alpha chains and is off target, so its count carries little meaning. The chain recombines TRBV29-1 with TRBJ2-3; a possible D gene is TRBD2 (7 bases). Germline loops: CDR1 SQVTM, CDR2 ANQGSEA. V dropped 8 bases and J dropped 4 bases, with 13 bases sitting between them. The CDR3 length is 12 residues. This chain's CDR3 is CSMGGGSDTQYF. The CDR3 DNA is TGCAGCATGGGGGGGGGCTCAGATACGCAGTATTTT.

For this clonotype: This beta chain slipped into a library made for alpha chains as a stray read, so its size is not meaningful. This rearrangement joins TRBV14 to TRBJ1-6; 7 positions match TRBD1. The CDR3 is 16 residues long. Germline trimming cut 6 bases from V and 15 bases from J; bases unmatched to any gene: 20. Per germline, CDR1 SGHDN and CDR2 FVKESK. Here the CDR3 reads CASSQPLGTEIPLLHF. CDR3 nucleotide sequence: TGTGCCAGCAGTCAGCCCCTCGGGACAGAGATTCCACTCCTCCACTTT.

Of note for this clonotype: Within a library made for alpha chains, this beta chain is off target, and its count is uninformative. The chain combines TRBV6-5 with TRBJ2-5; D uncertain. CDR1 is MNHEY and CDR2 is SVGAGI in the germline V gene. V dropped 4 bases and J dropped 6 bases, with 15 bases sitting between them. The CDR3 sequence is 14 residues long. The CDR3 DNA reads TGTGCCAGCAGTTCCAATAATCCCCTCCAGACCCAGTACTTC. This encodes CASSSNNPLQTQYF.

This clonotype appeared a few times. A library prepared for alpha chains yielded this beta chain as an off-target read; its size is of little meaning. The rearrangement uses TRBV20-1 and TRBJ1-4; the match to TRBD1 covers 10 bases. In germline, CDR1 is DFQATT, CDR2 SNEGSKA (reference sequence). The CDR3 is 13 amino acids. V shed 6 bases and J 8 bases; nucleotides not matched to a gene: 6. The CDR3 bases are TGCAGTGCCCGGGACAGGGGTGTGGAAAAACTGTTTTTT. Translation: CSARDRGVEKLFF.

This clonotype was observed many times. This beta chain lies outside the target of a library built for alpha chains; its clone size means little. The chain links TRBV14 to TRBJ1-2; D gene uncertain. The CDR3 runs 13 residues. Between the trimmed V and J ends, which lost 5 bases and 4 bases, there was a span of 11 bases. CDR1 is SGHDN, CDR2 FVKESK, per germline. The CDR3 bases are TGTGCCAGCAGCGCTATGGGAACCTATGGCTACACCTTC. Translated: CASSAMGTYGYTF.

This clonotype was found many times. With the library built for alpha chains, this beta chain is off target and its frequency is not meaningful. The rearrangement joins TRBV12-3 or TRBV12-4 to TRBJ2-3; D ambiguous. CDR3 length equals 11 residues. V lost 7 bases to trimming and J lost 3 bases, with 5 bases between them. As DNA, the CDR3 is TGTGCCAGCACCTCAACAGATACGCAGTATTTT. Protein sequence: CASTSTDTQYF.

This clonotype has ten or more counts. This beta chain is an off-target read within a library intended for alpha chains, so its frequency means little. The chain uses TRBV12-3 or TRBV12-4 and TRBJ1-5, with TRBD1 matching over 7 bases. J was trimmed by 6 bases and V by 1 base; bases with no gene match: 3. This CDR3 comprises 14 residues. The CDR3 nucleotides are TGTGCCAGCAGTTTAGGGACAGGACGTCAGCCCCAGCATTTT. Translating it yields CASSLGTGRQPQHF.

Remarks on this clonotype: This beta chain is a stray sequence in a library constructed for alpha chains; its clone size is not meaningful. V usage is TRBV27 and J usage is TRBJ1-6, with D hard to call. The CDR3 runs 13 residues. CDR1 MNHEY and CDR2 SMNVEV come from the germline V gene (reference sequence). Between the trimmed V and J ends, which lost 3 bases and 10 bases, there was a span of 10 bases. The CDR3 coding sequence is TGTGCCAGCAGTTTCGCGGGCTCCTCACCCCTCCACTTT. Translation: CASSFAGSSPLHF.

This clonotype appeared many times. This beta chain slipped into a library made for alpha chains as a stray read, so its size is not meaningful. The CDR3 nucleotides are TGTGCCAGCAGGGGACCCGTGACAGGGGGCGGGAACTATGGCTACACCTTC. Translating it yields CASRGPVTGGGNYGYTF. The chain joins TRBV6-6 to TRBJ1-2, with 10 bases identical to TRBD1. The CDR3 runs to 17 residues. Trimming removed 6 bases from V and 2 bases from J; junction bases left unmatched: 12. Per the germline V gene, CDR1 is MNHNY and CDR2 is SVGAGI (reference sequence).

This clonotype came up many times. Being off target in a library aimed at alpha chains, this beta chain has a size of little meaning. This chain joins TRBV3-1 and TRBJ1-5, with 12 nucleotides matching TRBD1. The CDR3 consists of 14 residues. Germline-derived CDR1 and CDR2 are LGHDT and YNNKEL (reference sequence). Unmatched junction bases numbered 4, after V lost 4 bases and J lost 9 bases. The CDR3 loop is CASSPGTGGRPQHF. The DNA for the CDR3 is TGTGCCAGCAGCCCCGGGACAGGGGGCCGGCCCCAGCATTTT.

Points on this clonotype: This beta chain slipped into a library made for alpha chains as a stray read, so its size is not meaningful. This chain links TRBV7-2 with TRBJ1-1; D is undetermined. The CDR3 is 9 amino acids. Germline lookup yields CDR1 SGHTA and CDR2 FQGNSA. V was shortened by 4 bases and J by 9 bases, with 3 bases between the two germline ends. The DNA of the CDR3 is TGTGCCAGCAGCTGGAAAGCTTTCTTT. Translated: CASSWKAFF.

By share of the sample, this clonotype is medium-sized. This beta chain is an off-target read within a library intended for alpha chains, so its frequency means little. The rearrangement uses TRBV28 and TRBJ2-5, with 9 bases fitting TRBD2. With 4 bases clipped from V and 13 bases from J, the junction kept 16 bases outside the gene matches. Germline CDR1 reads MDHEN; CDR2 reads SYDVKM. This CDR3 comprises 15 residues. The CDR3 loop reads CASSSYSGGGGFRYF. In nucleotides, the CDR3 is TGTGCCAGCAGTTCCTACTCTGGCGGGGGGGGGTTCCGGTACTTC.

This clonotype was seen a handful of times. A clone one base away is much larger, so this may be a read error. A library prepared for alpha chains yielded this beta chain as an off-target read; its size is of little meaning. The CDR3, as DNA: TGCAGTGCTAGGCGGGGGGCGGTCCCATACGAGCAGTACTTC. Translation gives CSARRGAVPYEQYF. This chain joins TRBV20-1 and TRBJ2-7; 8 nucleotides agree with TRBD2. This CDR3 has 14 amino acids. Trimming removed 3 bases from V and 4 bases from J; junction bases left unmatched: 8. Germline V CDR1 and CDR2: DFQATT, SNEGSKA (reference sequence).

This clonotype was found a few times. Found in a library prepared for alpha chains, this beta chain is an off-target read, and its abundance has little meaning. The CDR3 sequence is CASSLVRGRAVGELFF. The CDR3 DNA reads TGTGCCAGCAGCTTGGTTAGGGGGCGCGCAGTCGGGGAGCTGTTTTTT. V and J are TRBV5-4 and TRBJ2-2; the match to TRBD1 covers 7 bases. CDR3 length: 16 amino acids. Losses at the gene ends were 0 bases for V and 7 bases for J; bases not matched to a gene: 9. Per germline, CDR1 SGHNT and CDR2 YYREEE (reference sequence).

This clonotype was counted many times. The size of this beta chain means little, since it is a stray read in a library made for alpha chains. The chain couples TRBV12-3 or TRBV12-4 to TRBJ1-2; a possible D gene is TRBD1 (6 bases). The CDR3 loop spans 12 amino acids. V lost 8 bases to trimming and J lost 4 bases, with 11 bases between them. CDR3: CASRRGSYGYTF. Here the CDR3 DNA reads TGTGCCAGCCGAAGGGGGAGCTATGGCTACACCTTC.

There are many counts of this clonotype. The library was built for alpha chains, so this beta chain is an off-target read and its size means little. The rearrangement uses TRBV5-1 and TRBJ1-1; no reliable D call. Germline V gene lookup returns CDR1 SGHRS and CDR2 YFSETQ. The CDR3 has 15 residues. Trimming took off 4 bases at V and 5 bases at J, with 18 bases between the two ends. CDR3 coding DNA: TGCGCCAGCAGCCTGGGCCTTCGGGGAGGGACTGAAGCTTTCTTT. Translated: CASSLGLRGGTEAFF.

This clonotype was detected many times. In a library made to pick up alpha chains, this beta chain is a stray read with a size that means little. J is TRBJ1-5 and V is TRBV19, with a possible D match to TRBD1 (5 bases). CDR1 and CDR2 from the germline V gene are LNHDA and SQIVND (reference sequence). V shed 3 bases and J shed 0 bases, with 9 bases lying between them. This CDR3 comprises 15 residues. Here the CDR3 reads CASSIRGHSNQPQHF. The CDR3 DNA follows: TGTGCCAGTAGTATCCGAGGACATAGCAATCAGCCCCAGCATTTT.

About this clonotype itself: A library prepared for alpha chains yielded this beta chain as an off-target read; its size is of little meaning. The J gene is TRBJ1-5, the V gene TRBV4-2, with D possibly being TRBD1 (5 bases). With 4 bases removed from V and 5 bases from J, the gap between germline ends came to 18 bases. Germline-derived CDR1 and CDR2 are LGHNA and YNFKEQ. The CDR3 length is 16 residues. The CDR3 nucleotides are TGTGCCAGCAGCCCAAGCTCAGGGCAGGACCATCAGCCCCAGCATTTT. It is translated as CASSPSSGQDHQPQHF.